A single sample gave rise to the 20 T cell receptor beta chains below, sequenced in a study of blood T cell repertoires in COVID-19. Method: immunoSEQ multiplex PCR; TCRdb's copy keeps in-frame clones and lacks some. The data hold about 150,000 clones, with 75% to 85% observed a single time. The sequenced sample was peripheral blood. The receptors derive from a woman aged 50 to 60 in a cohort sampled during active or convalescent COVID-19.

The V gene is TRBV19, the J gene TRBJ1-2; TRBD1 aligns across 8 bases. The CDR3 totals 14 residues. CDR1 and CDR2 (germline): LNHDA, SQIVND (reference sequence). The V segment lost 6 bases and the J segment 4 bases; nucleotides outside the gene matches: 7. DNA for the CDR3: TGTGCCAGTAGCACCAGGACAGGGAGCTATGGCTACACCTTC. Residues: CASSTRTGSYGYTF.

The chain is built from TRBV19 and TRBJ2-1, with 7 positions matching TRBD1. J was trimmed by 5 bases and V by 10 bases; bases with no gene match: 11. This CDR3 spans 14 amino acids. Germline values: CDR1 LNHDA, CDR2 SQIVND (reference sequence). This chain's CDR3 is CATHWGTEHNEQFF. As DNA, the CDR3 is TGTGCCACCCACTGGGGGACAGAACACAATGAGCAGTTCTTC.

The genes are TRBV5-1 and TRBJ2-7; 7 bases map to TRBD1. Germline loops: CDR1 SGHRS, CDR2 YFSETQ. V was clipped by 0 bases and J by 5 bases; unmatched bases: 11. The CDR3 consists of 16 residues. The CDR3 nucleotides are TGCGCCAGCAGCTTGGGGGGGACAGCCCGGGCGGACGAGCAGTACTTC. Translated: CASSLGGTARADEQYF.

This CDR3 reads CASSELGITRGANYGYTF. CDR3 sequence (DNA): TGTGCCAGCAGTGAATTGGGGATCACAAGGGGTGCTAACTATGGCTACACCTTC. The chain combines TRBV6-1 with TRBJ1-2, with D tentatively TRBD1 (5 bases). Trimming left V 2 bases short and J 0 bases short, with 19 bases between. Germline CDR1 and CDR2: MNHNS and SASEGT. CDR3 length equals 18 residues.

The chain uses TRBV6-1 and TRBJ2-7; 9 bases align to TRBD2. Unmatched junction bases numbered 3, after V lost 2 bases and J lost 4 bases. The CDR3 length is 14 residues. Germline-derived CDR1 and CDR2 are MNHNS and SASEGT. CDR3 loop: CASSEWAGGYEQYF. The CDR3 DNA sequence: TGTGCCAGCAGTGAATGGGCGGGGGGGTACGAGCAGTACTTC.

The V and J genes are TRBV6-1 and TRBJ2-7; TRBD2 agrees at 7 bases. CDR1 is MNHNS and CDR2 is SASEGT in the germline V gene. V shed 3 bases and J 2 bases; nucleotides not matched to a gene: 7. The CDR3 has 15 residues. The CDR3 loop is CASSDGPGTTYEQYF. CDR3 sequence (DNA): TGTGCCAGCAGTGACGGCCCGGGGACTACCTACGAGCAGTACTTC.

This chain uses TRBV5-1 with TRBJ1-1; D is possibly TRBD1 (5 bases). The CDR3 is 14 residues long. Looked up from germline, CDR1 is SGHRS and CDR2 is YFSETQ. V was clipped by 4 bases and J by 1 base, with 11 bases between them. DNA for the CDR3: TGCGCCAGCAGCCGGACAACCACGAACACTGAAGCTTTCTTT. Amino acid sequence: CASSRTTTNTEAFF.

This chain connects TRBV7-9 to TRBJ1-3, with 9 bases that match TRBD1. The CDR3 is made up of 14 amino acids. The germline gives CDR1 SEHNR, CDR2 FQNEAQ (reference sequence). The J segment lost 8 bases and the V segment lost 6 bases, leaving 8 bases of the junction unmatched. This chain's CDR3 is CASSFTGGGDTIYF. CDR3 nucleotides: TGTGCCAGCAGTTTCACAGGGGGCGGTGACACCATATATTTT.

This clone was recorded once. The V call is TRBV27, the J call TRBJ2-1; no firm D call. Germline assignment: CDR1 MNHEY and CDR2 SMNVEV (reference sequence). The CDR3 totals 16 residues. The V end lost 3 bases, the J end lost 0 bases, and 12 bases lay between the germline ends. CDR3 amino acids: CASSLSTLSSYNEQFF. CDR3 coding DNA: TGTGCCAGCAGTTTGAGCACTCTTAGCTCCTACAATGAGCAGTTCTTC.

V gene TRBV19 combines with J gene TRBJ1-4; weak D call: TRBD1 (6 bases). Germline CDR1 is LNHDA and CDR2 is SQIVND (reference sequence). This CDR3 spans 16 amino acids. Trimming took 1 base from V and 3 from J, leaving 12 bases between them. The CDR3 loop reads CASSIVAAGANEKLFF. As DNA, the CDR3 is TGTGCCAGTAGTATAGTGGCGGCAGGGGCTAATGAAAAACTGTTTTTT.

This chain joins TRBV12-5 and TRBJ2-1; a weak D match, TRBD1 (6 bases). CDR1 is LGHNT, CDR2 FRNRAP, per germline. V lost 0 bases to trimming and J lost 0 bases, with 12 bases between them. This CDR3 has 17 amino acids. The CDR3 nucleotides read TGTGCTAGTGGTTTGGTACTCGGACAGAGCTCCTACAATGAGCAGTTCTTC. Protein product: CASGLVLGQSSYNEQFF.

This chain connects TRBV7-2 to TRBJ1-3; D perhaps matches TRBD1 (6 bases). The CDR3 length is 16 residues. Germline CDR1 is SGHTA and CDR2 is FQGNSA. V was cut by 1 base and J by 4 bases, with 14 bases left in between. The chain's CDR3 is CASSLVGGANGNTIYF. DNA for the CDR3: TGTGCCAGCAGCTTAGTCGGGGGGGCAAACGGAAACACCATATATTTT.

The gene calls are TRBV6-2 or TRBV6-3 and TRBJ1-2; 9 bases line up with TRBD1. The V gene end was trimmed by 4 bases and the J gene end by 4 bases; junction bases not matched to a gene: 4. CDR1 MNHEY and CDR2 SVGEGT come from the germline V gene. CDR3 length equals 14 residues. The CDR3 DNA reads TGTGCCAGCAGTTTCGCGACAGGGGGCTATGGCTACACCTTC. Protein: CASSFATGGYGYTF.

The chain employs TRBV3-1 (or the pseudogene TRBV3-2) and TRBJ1-1, with 7 bases lining up with TRBD1. Trimming removed 5 bases from V and 0 bases from J; junction bases left unmatched: 6. The germline gives CDR1 LGHDT, CDR2 YNNKEL (reference sequence). This CDR3 comprises 15 residues. The CDR3 is CASSVTGAMNTEAFF. CDR3 DNA: TGTGCCAGCAGCGTCACAGGGGCCATGAACACTGAAGCTTTCTTT.

The V and J genes are TRBV11-2 and TRBJ2-1, with a possible D match to TRBD2 (7 bases). Trimming left V 4 bases short and J 12 bases short, with 22 bases between. The CDR3 runs 15 residues. Germline lookup yields CDR1 SGHAT and CDR2 FQNNGV. In DNA, the CDR3 is TGTGCCAGCAGCTCTGGGGGGGGCCCCCTCCACGCGCAGTTCTTC. Residues: CASSSGGGPLHAQFF.

V and J are TRBV5-1 and TRBJ1-2; D is perhaps TRBD1 (5 bases). CDR1 is SGHRS, CDR2 YFSETQ, per germline. Between the trimmed V and J ends, which lost 0 bases and 5 bases, there was a span of 11 bases. The CDR3 length is 14 residues. The CDR3 loop is CASSLGGSPYGYTF. The CDR3 DNA sequence: TGCGCCAGCAGCTTGGGGGGCAGCCCGTATGGCTACACCTTC.

The rearrangement joins TRBV4-1 to TRBJ2-5, with D unclear. Looked up from germline, CDR1 is MGHRA and CDR2 is YSYEKL. The CDR3 contains 17 residues. Trimming removed 0 bases from V and 4 bases from J, with 18 bases in between. DNA of the CDR3: TGCGCCAGCAGCCAAGAGGAGCTCAATACCTATTCAGAGACCCAGTACTTC. It is translated as CASSQEELNTYSETQYF.

V usage is TRBV2 and J usage is TRBJ2-5; 7 bases line up with TRBD2. CDR1 is SNHLY and CDR2 is FYNNEI in the germline V gene. With 7 bases clipped from V and 1 base from J, the junction kept 15 bases outside the gene matches. The CDR3 covers 17 residues. In DNA form, the CDR3 reads TGTGCCAGCAACCCCCTGGGTTGGGGGAGGGGCCAAGAGACCCAGTACTTC. Protein product: CASNPLGWGRGQETQYF. Together with reference TRBV2 and TRBJ2-5, the CDR3 gives the full variable domain: EPEVTQTPSHQVTQMGQEVILRCVPISNHLYFYWYRQILGQKVEFLVSFYNNEISEKSEIFDDQFSVERPDGSNFTLKIRSTKLEDSAMYFCASNPLGWGRGQETQYFGPGTRLLVL.

This clone occurred once. V gene TRBV3-1 (or the pseudogene TRBV3-2) combines with J gene TRBJ1-3, with 8 bases lining up with TRBD1. V lost 6 bases and J lost 1; bases outside the gene matches: 2. Germline CDR1 and CDR2: LGHDT and YNNKEL (reference sequence). CDR3 length: 14 residues. CDR3 loop: CASRTGVSGNTIYF. CDR3 coding DNA: TGTGCCAGCAGGACAGGGGTATCTGGAAACACCATATATTTT.

This chain uses TRBV12-3 or TRBV12-4 with TRBJ1-1, with 7 bases matching TRBD1. V trimming: 6 bases; J trimming: 1 base; junction bases outside the gene matches: 2. The CDR3 has 13 amino acids. CDR3 region: CASRGQTNTEAFF. CDR3 coding DNA: TGTGCCAGCAGGGGACAGACGAACACTGAAGCTTTCTTT.